This T cell receptor (beta chain) originates from a study of identical twins. This clonotype was observed a handful of times. This CDR3 spans 16 amino acids. Germline assignment: CDR1 DFQATT and CDR2 SNEGSKA (reference sequence). Losses at the gene ends were 0 bases for V and 3 bases for J; bases not matched to a gene: 6. MiXCR, applied by TCRdb to the 5' RACE reads, yields one record per CDR3 protein. The sample has 1,800,000 or so distinct CDR3 sequences, around 33% seen once. The chain is built from TRBV20-1 and TRBJ2-3; TRBD2 matches at 10 bases. This TCR derives from a newborn girl in good health. Sequencing used cord blood. The CDR3 nucleotides are TGCAGTGCTAGAGATCTGGCTAGCGGGAGTACAGATACGCAGTATTTT. Its protein product is CSARDLASGSTDTQYF.